Reported below is one T cell receptor beta chain. Its antigen remains undetermined. Per-base quality was not reported, and no clone a single base away is much larger than it. The study tested focal radiation therapy combined with CTLA-4 blockade (ipilimumab) in patients with chemo-refractory metastatic non-small-cell lung cancer. The sample is drawn from a study of radiotherapy plus CTLA-4 blockade in lung cancer (dated by TCRdb to 2016 to 2019). A note on the overall study: Among enrolled patients, under 20% had an objective response and roughly 30% reached disease control. The investigation overall reported the following: After treatment with radiotherapy and ipilimumab, TCR clones that originated in tumors expanded in peripheral blood. The strongest predictors of response, as reported, were early dynamic changes in blood T cell clones along with a rise in serum interferon-beta after radiation.

Libraries were constructed by the immunoSEQ multiplex PCR assay. TCRdb limited this immuneACCESS table to in-frame rearrangements with V and J called. A share of clones is missing; checked studies link under half to unresolved V genes, and the rest is unexplained. The sample contains roughly 51,000 clones, about 86% of them found a single time. The ten largest clones capture around 17% of the sample. Trimmed from V: 7 bases; trimmed from J: 4 bases; junction bases lacking a gene match: 4. The germline V gene (reference sequence) yields MNHEY for CDR1 and SMNVEV for CDR2. The CDR3 runs 14 amino acids, cysteine and phenylalanine included. The read is trimmed to its CDR3 DNA, 42 bases read in frame from base 1.

The receptor was derived from a human donor with non-small cell lung cancer that progressed on radiotherapy plus ipilimumab. Some clones in this sample may be carry-over from other donors' samples. The chain was built from TRBV27 and TRBJ2-6, with TRBD1 matching 7 junction bases. The input for sequencing was peripheral blood, taken from a patient treated with radiotherapy plus ipilimumab. The nucleotides read TGTGCCAGCATCAGGGGGTTGGGGGCCAACGTCCTGACTTTC. It encodes CASIRGLGANVLTF.